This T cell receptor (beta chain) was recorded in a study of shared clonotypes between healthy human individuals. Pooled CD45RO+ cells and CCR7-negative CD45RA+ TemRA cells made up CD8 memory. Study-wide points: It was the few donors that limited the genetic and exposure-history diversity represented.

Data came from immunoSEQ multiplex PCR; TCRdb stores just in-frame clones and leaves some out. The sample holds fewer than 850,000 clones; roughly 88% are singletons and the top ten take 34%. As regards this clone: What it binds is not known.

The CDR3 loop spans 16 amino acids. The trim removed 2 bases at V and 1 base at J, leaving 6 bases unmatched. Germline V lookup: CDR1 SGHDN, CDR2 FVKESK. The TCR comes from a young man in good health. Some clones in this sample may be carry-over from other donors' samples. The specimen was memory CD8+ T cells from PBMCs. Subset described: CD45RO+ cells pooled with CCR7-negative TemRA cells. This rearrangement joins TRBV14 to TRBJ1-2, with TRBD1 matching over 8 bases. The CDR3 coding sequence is TGTGCCAGCAGCCAAACCCGGACAGGGAGTAACTATGGCTACACCTTC. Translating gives CASSQTRTGSNYGYTF.